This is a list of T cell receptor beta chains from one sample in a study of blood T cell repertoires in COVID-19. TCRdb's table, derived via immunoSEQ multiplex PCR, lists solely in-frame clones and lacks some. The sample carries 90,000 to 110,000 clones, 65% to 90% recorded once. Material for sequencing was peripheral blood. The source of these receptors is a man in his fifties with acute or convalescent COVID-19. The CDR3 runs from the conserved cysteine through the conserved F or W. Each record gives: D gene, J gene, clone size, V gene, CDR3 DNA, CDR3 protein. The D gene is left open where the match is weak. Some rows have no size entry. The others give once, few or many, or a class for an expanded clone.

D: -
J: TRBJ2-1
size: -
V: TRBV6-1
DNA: TGTGCCAGCAGTGAAAACAGGGATTATGAGCAGTTCTTC
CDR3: CASSENRDYEQFF

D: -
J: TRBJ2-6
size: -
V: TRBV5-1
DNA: TGCGCCAGCAGCTTGGCCTCGGACAGCTCTGGGGCCAACGTCCTGACTTTC
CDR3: CASSLASDSSGANVLTF

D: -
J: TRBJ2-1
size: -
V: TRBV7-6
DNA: TGTGCCAGCAGCCCCGGGACTGCCGAGGATGAGCAGTTCTTC
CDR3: CASSPGTAEDEQFF

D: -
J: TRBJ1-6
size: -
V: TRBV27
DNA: TGTGCCAGCAGTTTATCGTTCGGGGGGGACCTAAAGAATTCACCCCTCCACTTT
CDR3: CASSLSFGGDLKNSPLHF

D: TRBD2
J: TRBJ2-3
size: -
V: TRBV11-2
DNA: TGTGCCAGCAGCTTCGCGGAGGTGGGGGGGATTACAGATACGCAGTATTTT
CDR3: CASSFAEVGGITDTQYF

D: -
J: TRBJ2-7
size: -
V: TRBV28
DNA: TGTGCCAGCAGTTTAAATTCGGGAGCCTACTACGAGCAGTACTTC
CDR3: CASSLNSGAYYEQYF

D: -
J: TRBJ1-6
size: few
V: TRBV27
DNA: TGTGCCAGCAGGGCCCAGGCCTCGGGGAATTCACCCCTCCACTTT
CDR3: CASRAQASGNSPLHF

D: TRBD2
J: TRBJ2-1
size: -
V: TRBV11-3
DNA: TGTGCCAGCAGACCGGGGGGGGAATCCTACAATGAGCAGTTCTTC
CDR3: CASRPGGESYNEQFF

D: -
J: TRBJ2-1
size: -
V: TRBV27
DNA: TGTGCCAGCAGTCTACAAGTTTACGGGGGTGAGCAGTTCTTC
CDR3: CASSLQVYGGEQFF

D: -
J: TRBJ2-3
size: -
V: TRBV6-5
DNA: TGTGCCAGCAGTTACTCGGCGGCCTTCACAGATACGCAGTATTTT
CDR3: CASSYSAAFTDTQYF

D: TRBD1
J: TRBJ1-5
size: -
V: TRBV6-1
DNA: TGTGCCAGCAGTGAAGCAGGGACAGGGGGTAGCCAGCCCCAGCATTTT
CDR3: CASSEAGTGGSQPQHF

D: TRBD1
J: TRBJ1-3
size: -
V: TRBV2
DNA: TGTGCCAGCAGCTCAACCGGGACAGGGAAAGGCCGCTCTGGAAACACCATATATTTT
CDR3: CASSSTGTGKGRSGNTIYF

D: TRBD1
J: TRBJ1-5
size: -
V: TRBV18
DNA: TGTGCCAGCTCACCATTAGGACGGGACAGGGGGGTTCTACGCAATCAGCCCCAGCATTTT
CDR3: CASSPLGRDRGVLRNQPQHF

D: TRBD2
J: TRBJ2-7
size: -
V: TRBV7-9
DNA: TGTGCCAGCAGCCCCCCCTCGGGGGGGGAGTCCTACGAGCAGTACTTC
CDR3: CASSPPSGGESYEQYF

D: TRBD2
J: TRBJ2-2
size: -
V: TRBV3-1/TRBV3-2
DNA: TGTGCCAGCAGTCTTAGCGGGAGTAGCACCGGGGAGCTGTTTTTT
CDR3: CASSLSGSSTGELFF

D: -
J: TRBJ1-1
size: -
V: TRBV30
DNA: TGTGCCTGGAGTGCACAGGTTGGGGCTGAAGCTTTCTTT
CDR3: CAWSAQVGAEAFF

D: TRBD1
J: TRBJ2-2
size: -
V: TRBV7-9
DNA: TGTGCCAGCACCCGCCCCTTGGGACAGGGAGAAACCGGGGAGCTGTTTTTT
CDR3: CASTRPLGQGETGELFF

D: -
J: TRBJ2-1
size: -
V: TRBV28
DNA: TGTGCCAGCAGTCGTACCCAGGCCAGTGAGCAGTTCTTC
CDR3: CASSRTQASEQFF

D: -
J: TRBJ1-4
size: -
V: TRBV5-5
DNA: TGTGCCAGCAGCTTGTGGCTTTACGATGAAAAACTGTTTTTT
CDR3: CASSLWLYDEKLFF

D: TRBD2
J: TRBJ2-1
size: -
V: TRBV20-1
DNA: TGCAGTGGAGCGGGAGAGAATGAGCAGTTCTTC
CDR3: CSGAGENEQFF

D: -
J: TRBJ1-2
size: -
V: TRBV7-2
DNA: TGTGCCAGCAGCTTCATGGGAAACGGGGTCGGCTACACCTTC
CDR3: CASSFMGNGVGYTF

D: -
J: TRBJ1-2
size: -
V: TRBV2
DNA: TGTGCCAGCAGTGAAATCAGGGAGGATGGCTACACCTTC
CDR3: CASSEIREDGYTF

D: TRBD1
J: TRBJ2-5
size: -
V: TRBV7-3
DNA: TGTGCCAGCAGCCCCCAGGGGGCTGGTTGGGAGACCCAGTACTTC
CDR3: CASSPQGAGWETQYF

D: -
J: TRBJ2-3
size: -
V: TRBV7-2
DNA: TGTGCCAGCAGTAAGGGAGGGGGGATCACAGATACGCAGTATTTT
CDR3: CASSKGGGITDTQYF

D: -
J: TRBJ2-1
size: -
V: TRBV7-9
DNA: TGTGCCAGCTATTTGGCTGAGGTTTACAATGAGCAGTTCTTC
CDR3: CASYLAEVYNEQFF

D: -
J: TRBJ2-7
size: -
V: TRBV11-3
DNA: TGTGCCAGCAGCTTAGAAGTTTCGGGGTCCTACGAGCAGTACTTC
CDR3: CASSLEVSGSYEQYF

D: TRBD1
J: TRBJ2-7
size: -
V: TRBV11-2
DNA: TGTGCCAGCAGCGCACCGGGACAGAACTCCTACGAGCAGTACTTC
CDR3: CASSAPGQNSYEQYF

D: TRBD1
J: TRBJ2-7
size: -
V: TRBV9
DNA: TGTGCCAGCAGCGTAGGAGGGACAGGGATGAGGGAGCAGTACTTC
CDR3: CASSVGGTGMREQYF

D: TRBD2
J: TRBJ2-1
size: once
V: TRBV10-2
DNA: TGCGCCAGCAAGCTAGCGGGAGTCTACGATGAGCAGTTCTTC
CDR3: CASKLAGVYDEQFF

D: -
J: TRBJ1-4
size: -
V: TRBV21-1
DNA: TGTGCCAGCAGCAAGGAGGGGACCGGTAATGAAAAACTGTTTTTT
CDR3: CASSKEGTGNEKLFF

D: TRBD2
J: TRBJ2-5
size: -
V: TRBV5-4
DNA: TGTGCCAGCAGCTCCCGGACTAGCGGGGAGCCGTCGAAGACCCAGTACTTC
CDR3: CASSSRTSGEPSKTQYF

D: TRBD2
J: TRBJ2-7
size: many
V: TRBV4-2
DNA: TGTGCCAGCAGCCAACTAGCGGGAGATTGGGAGCAGTACTTC
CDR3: CASSQLAGDWEQYF

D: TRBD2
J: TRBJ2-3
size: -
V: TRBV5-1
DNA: TGCGCCAGCAGCTTGGGGGCGGGAGGCGCAGATACGCAGTATTTT
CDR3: CASSLGAGGADTQYF

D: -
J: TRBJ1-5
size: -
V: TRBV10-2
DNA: TGCGCCAGCAGTGAGCGCTTCTATAGCAATCAGCCCCAGCATTTT
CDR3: CASSERFYSNQPQHF

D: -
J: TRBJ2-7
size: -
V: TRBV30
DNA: TGTGCCTGGAGTGGACAGACGGTCTCCTACGAGCAGTACTTC
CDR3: CAWSGQTVSYEQYF